Below, one T cell receptor beta chain is given with its context. These data are taken from a study of blood T cell repertoires in COVID-19. Study background: The United States, Italy and Spain were the sources of the acute and convalescent COVID-19 samples. Sources were T cells, B-cell-depleted T cells, or PBMCs; the material itself was cDNA or gDNA.

The V gene lost 5 bases and the J gene lost 2 bases, with 14 bases spanning the gap. CDR3 length: 15 amino acids. Germline V gene lookup returns CDR1 LNHDA and CDR2 SQIVND (reference sequence). Original processing methods: Scientists estimated how many nucleated cells there were by amplifying reference gene primers. Data came from immunoSEQ multiplex PCR; TCRdb stores just in-frame clones and leaves some out. The DNA was the basis for D and trimming; V, J and clone size are from that table. The table shows about 130,000 clones, with about four fifths occurring only once. V usage is TRBV19 and J usage is TRBJ2-3, with D possibly matching TRBD2 (5 bases). This receptor was identified in a woman aged 60-75 years with acute or convalescent COVID-19. The specimen was peripheral blood. The CDR3 here is CASSSDSLFTDTQYF. CDR3 in DNA: TGTGCCAGTAGTTCGGACTCACTTTTCACAGATACGCAGTATTTT.